The clone carrying this TCR beta chain occurred once. The ends were cut back, 5 bases at V and 0 bases at J, with 12 bases in the middle. Germline V lookup: CDR1 LNHNV, CDR2 YYDKDF (reference sequence). The CDR3 contains 15 residues. The record originates from a study of blood T cell repertoires in COVID-19. For the study at large: Acute-phase and convalescent COVID-19 samples originated in the United States, Italy and Spain. PBMCs, B-cell-depleted T cells, or T cells provided the cDNA or gDNA that made up the material.

Here immunoSEQ multiplex PCR was the method, and the copy in TCRdb shows in-frame clones only, minus some. Found here are some 180,000 clones, roughly 80% of them singletons; the top ten hold approximately 10%. V is TRBV15 and J is TRBJ2-3; weak D call: TRBD2 (5 bases). This receptor was taken from a woman aged 40 to 50 with COVID-19, enrolled during active disease. Sequencing used peripheral blood. The CDR3 DNA follows: TGTGCCACCAGCCAAAGCGGTTCTAGCACAGATACGCAGTATTTT. Translated: CATSQSGSSTDTQYF.